What follows are 17 T cell receptor beta chains derived from one specimen sequenced in a study of blood T cell repertoires in COVID-19. Clones were sequenced by immunoSEQ multiplex PCR, and TCRdb holds only the in-frame ones, with some missing. This sample yields around 320,000 clones, of which 85% to 95% are seen a single time; 3.9% belongs to the top ten. Sequenced sample: PBMCs or T cells enriched from blood (not recorded which). Receptor source: a woman aged 25-40 years who had been exposed to COVID-19.

This chain links TRBV10-3 with TRBJ2-7; TRBD2 might be the D (6 bases). Germline-derived CDR1 and CDR2 are ENHRY and SYGVKD. Trimming pared 4 bases from V and 3 bases from J, leaving 7 bases between. This CDR3 is built from 12 residues. CDR3 DNA sequence: TGTGCCATCAGTGCGACTAGCTACGAGCAGTACTTC. Translation: CAISATSYEQYF.

The chain employs TRBV19 and TRBJ1-5; the match to TRBD1 covers 9 bases. CDR3 size: 14 residues. CDR1 is LNHDA and CDR2 is SQIVND in the germline V gene (reference sequence). The V gene end was trimmed by 6 bases and the J gene end by 1 base; junction bases not matched to a gene: 1. Written as DNA, the CDR3 is TGTGCCAGTAGCGGACAGGGGAGCAATCAGCCCCAGCATTTT. As protein: CASSGQGSNQPQHF.

The V and J genes are TRBV29-1 and TRBJ2-1; TRBD1 might be the D (6 bases). The V end was cut by 6 bases, the J end by 6 bases, with 21 bases between. The CDR3 loop spans 15 amino acids. Germline-derived CDR1 and CDR2 are SQVTM and ANQGSEA. The CDR3 nucleotides are TGCAGCGTCGTACAGGGTCTCAAAAACCTCAATGAGCAGTTCTTC. Its translation: CSVVQGLKNLNEQFF.

DNA for the CDR3: TGTGCCGGATTGGAAGCGGGGGGTGTCTCTGAAGCTTTCTTT. It is translated as CAGLEAGGVSEAFF. The rearrangement uses TRBV5-4 and TRBJ1-1; D may be TRBD1 (5 bases). V gave up 10 bases and J gave up 6 bases, with 22 bases separating them. CDR1 and CDR2 from the germline V gene are SGHNT and YYREEE (reference sequence). The CDR3 runs 14 residues.

The genes are TRBV6-4 and TRBJ2-3, with D perhaps matching TRBD2 (5 bases). CDR1 and CDR2 (germline): MRHNA, SNTAGT. V lost 0 bases to trimming and J lost 5 bases, with 12 bases between them. This CDR3 region has 15 residues. CDR3 sequence reads: CASSDSRGSGDTQYF. CDR3 bases: TGTGCCAGCAGTGACTCAAGAGGGTCTGGAGATACGCAGTATTTT.

The rearrangement uses TRBV5-1 and TRBJ1-6; no firm D call. V was clipped by 0 bases and J by 9 bases, with 13 bases between them. The CDR3 runs to 15 residues. Germline CDR1 SGHRS, CDR2 YFSETQ. CDR3 sequence reads: CASSLEAARVSPLHF. Written as DNA, the CDR3 is TGCGCCAGCAGCTTGGAGGCCGCGAGGGTTTCACCCCTCCACTTT.

J is TRBJ2-2 and V is TRBV18, with D possibly TRBD1 on 5 matching bases. Germline-derived CDR1 and CDR2 are KGHSH and LQKENI. V lost 3 bases and J 5 bases, leaving 7 bases between the germline ends. The CDR3 is 13 residues long. The CDR3 loop reads CASSPTGTGELFF. CDR3 nucleotide sequence: TGTGCCAGCTCACCTACAGGAACCGGGGAGCTGTTTTTT.

The chain uses TRBV7-3 and TRBJ1-1, with D maybe TRBD1 (5 bases). The ends were cut back, 0 bases at V and 8 bases at J, with 10 bases in the middle. There are 13 residues in the CDR3. Germline V gives CDR1 SGHTA, CDR2 FQGTGA. CDR3 coding DNA: TGTGCCAGCAGCTTAACACTTGGGGCCGAAGCTTTCTTT. Amino acid sequence: CASSLTLGAEAFF.

The chain joins TRBV7-2 to TRBJ1-1; 8 bases agree with TRBD1. The trim removed 3 bases at V and 1 base at J, leaving 1 base unmatched. There are 14 residues in the CDR3. Germline V gene data show CDR1 as SGHTA and CDR2 as FQGNSA. CDR3 in amino acids: CASSFGQGNTEAFF. The CDR3 coding sequence is TGTGCCAGCAGCTTCGGACAGGGGAACACTGAAGCTTTCTTT.

V is TRBV7-9 and J is TRBJ2-7; 7 bases are shared with TRBD1. The CDR3 covers 15 residues. The germline gives CDR1 SEHNR, CDR2 FQNEAQ (reference sequence). The V segment lost 2 bases and the J segment 0 bases; nucleotides outside the gene matches: 4. The CDR3: CASSLWGQSSYEQYF. The CDR3 DNA reads as TGTGCCAGCAGCTTATGGGGACAGAGCTCCTACGAGCAGTACTTC.

The chain carries TRBV7-9 and TRBJ2-3; D is uncertain. V was trimmed by 5 bases and J by 5 bases, leaving 20 bases between them. This CDR3 comprises 16 residues. Germline CDR1 is SEHNR and CDR2 is FQNEAQ (reference sequence). CDR3 sequence: CASSPSLLGLQDTQYF. The CDR3 coding sequence is TGTGCCAGCAGCCCCAGTCTCCTAGGCCTACAAGATACGCAGTATTTT. Together with reference TRBV7-9 and TRBJ2-3, the CDR3 gives the full variable domain: DTGVSQNPRHKITKRGQNVTFRCDPISEHNRLYWYRQTLGQGPEFLTYFQNEAQLEKSRLLSDRFSAERPKGSFSTLEIQRTEQGDSAMYLCASSPSLLGLQDTQYFGPGTRLTVL.

The chain joins TRBV24-1 to TRBJ2-1; possible D gene TRBD2, 7 bases. V gave up 0 bases and J gave up 5 bases, with 13 bases separating them. Germline CDR1 reads KGHDR; CDR2 reads SFDVKD. The CDR3 is 16 amino acids. CDR3 sequence (DNA): TGTGCCACCAGTGATTTGGGGCGGGGGCCCGACAATGAGCAGTTCTTC. Its protein product is CATSDLGRGPDNEQFF.

V is TRBV4-3 and J is TRBJ2-3; no clear D. Germline CDR1 is LGHNA and CDR2 is YSLEER. V lost 0 bases and J lost 4, with 11 bases in between. The CDR3 is 15 residues long. The CDR3 DNA sequence: TGCGCCAGCAGCCAAGAAAAAGTGGCGGCAGATACGCAGTATTTT. Translating it yields CASSQEKVAADTQYF.

A few counts support this clone. The rearrangement uses TRBV7-9 and TRBJ1-4, with D possibly being TRBD1 (5 bases). The germline V and J ends were trimmed by 4 bases and 7 bases, with 10 bases remaining between them. The CDR3 consists of 13 residues. The germline gives CDR1 SEHNR, CDR2 FQNEAQ (reference sequence). The CDR3 bases are TGTGCCAGCAGCTCCGGGGGGAGTGAAAAACTGTTTTTT. It codes for CASSSGGSEKLFF.

The rearrangement links TRBV7-9 to TRBJ1-1; weak D call: TRBD1 (5 bases). The ends were cut back, 6 bases at V and 6 bases at J, with 17 bases in the middle. The germline CDR1 and CDR2 sequences are SEHNR and FQNEAQ (reference sequence). CDR3 length: 14 amino acids. The CDR3 region is CASRKKGRESEAFF. DNA for the CDR3: TGTGCCAGCAGAAAAAAGGGGAGGGAATCTGAAGCTTTCTTT.

This chain uses TRBV15 with TRBJ2-7; a possible D gene is TRBD1 (5 bases). The V gene's germline CDR1 is LNHNV and CDR2 YYDKDF (reference sequence). The germline V and J ends were trimmed by 6 bases and 7 bases, with 16 bases remaining between them. The CDR3 runs to 13 residues. CDR3 bases: TGTGCCACCAGTGAAGTTAACAGGTTAGAGCAGTACTTC. This translates into CATSEVNRLEQYF. The complete variable domain, with remaining parts taken from reference TRBV15 and TRBJ2-7, reads DAMVIQNPRYQVTQFGKPVTLSCSQTLNHNVMYWYQQKSSQAPKLLFHYYDKDFNNEADTPDNFQSRRPNTSFCFLDIRSPGLGDTAMYLCATSEVNRLEQYFGPGTRLTVT.

The genes are TRBV29-1 and TRBJ1-4; no clear D gene. The CDR3 has 15 amino acids. V was trimmed by 7 bases and J by 0 bases, leaving 15 bases between them. Germline assignment: CDR1 SQVTM and CDR2 ANQGSEA. Here the CDR3 reads CSGRRTDATNEKLFF. The CDR3, as DNA: TGCAGCGGTAGACGAACAGATGCAACTAATGAAAAACTGTTTTTT.